The clone carrying this T cell receptor beta chain was observed at least ten times. What it binds is unknown. The data belong to a study of identical twins. General observations from the study: Memory repertoires lacked the insertion deficit that abundant cord blood beta clonotypes showed. Alpha sequences that were out-of-frame and twin-shared showed an excess of low generation probability. Invariant MAIT and iNKT cells could partly confound zero-insertion analyses.

TCRdb redid the calling of the 5' RACE reads with MiXCR, one entry per CDR3 protein. The data show approximately 690,000 distinct CDR3 sequences, roughly 6% seen once. Trimming took 8 bases from V and 8 from J, leaving 18 bases between them. This CDR3 is 14 amino acids long. The germline gives CDR1 MNHNS, CDR2 SASEGT. The TCR originated in a man younger than 35 in good health. Sequencing was performed on naive T cells sorted from blood. The rearrangement uses TRBV6-1 and TRBJ1-4, with D possibly TRBD1 on 5 matching bases. As DNA, the CDR3 is TGTGCCAGCTCGGGGACGGCTATGACCGAAAAACTGTTTTTT. This sequence encodes CASSGTAMTEKLFF.